This T cell receptor beta chain was recovered during a study of Ad26.COV2.S vaccination and SARS-CoV-2 variants. As to treatment: over 15 received Ad26.COV2.S at low or high dose, single or two shots; several received placebo; per-sample allocation not given. On day 63 after the first injection, vaccine and placebo recipients gave samples. Data came from immunoSEQ multiplex PCR; TCRdb stores just in-frame clones and leaves some out. The table shows about 400,000 clones, with around 85% occurring only once. CDR1 and CDR2 (germline): SEHNR, FQNEAQ (reference sequence). This CDR3 has 16 amino acids. V dropped 2 bases and J dropped 3 bases, with 16 bases sitting between them.

The sequence was obtained from a person aged 18-65 years who received the Ad26.COV2.S COVID-19 vaccine or a placebo. The sequencing here drew on peripheral blood, taken in a trial of Ad26.COV2.S vaccine versus placebo. The gene calls are TRBV7-9 and TRBJ1-2; a possible D gene is TRBD1 (6 bases). CDR3 nucleotides: TGTGCCAGCAGCTTACCGCCGGGGGGGGCGGACTATGGCTACACCTTC. Its protein is CASSLPPGGADYGYTF.